The clone carrying this TCR beta chain was seen many times. This sample was taken from a study of spatial heterogeneity in lung cancer. Study in general: Raw reads showed each unique TCR and UMI combination turning up more than ten times on average.

Noted time point: sample taken at primary tumor resection. Samples were obtained from some 70 donors, all untreated early-stage non-small cell lung cancer patients. Frozen PBMC, nontumor lung or tumor provided whole RNA, which was sequenced unsorted. This CDR3 region has 15 residues. Germline V CDR1 and CDR2: MNHEY, SVGAGI. Trimming left V 0 bases short and J 7 bases short, with 16 bases between. TCRdb reanalysed the 5' RACE reads using MiXCR and keeps one entry per CDR3 protein. In the table there are about 22,000 distinct CDR3 sequences, 5.8% of which are singletons. This TCR came from a male donor with early-stage non-small cell lung cancer. Sequencing used PBMCs, obtained at surgery. The chain employs TRBV6-5 and TRBJ2-7; D could derive from TRBD1 or TRBD2 (5 bases each). The CDR3 sequence is CASSYSNHAWGEQYF. The CDR3 region has the DNA TGTGCCAGCAGTTACTCGAACCACGCTTGGGGGGAGCAGTACTTC.